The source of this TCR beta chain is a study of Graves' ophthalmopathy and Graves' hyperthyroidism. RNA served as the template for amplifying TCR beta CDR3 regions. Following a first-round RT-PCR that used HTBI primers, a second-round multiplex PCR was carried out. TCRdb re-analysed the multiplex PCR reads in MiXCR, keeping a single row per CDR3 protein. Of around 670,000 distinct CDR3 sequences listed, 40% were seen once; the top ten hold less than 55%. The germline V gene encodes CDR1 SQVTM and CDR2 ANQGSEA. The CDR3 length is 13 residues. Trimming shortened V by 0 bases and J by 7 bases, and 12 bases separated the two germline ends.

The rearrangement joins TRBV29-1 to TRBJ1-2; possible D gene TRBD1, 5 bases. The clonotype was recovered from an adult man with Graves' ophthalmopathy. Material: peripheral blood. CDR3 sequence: CSVEDLRDSGYTF. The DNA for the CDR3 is TGCAGCGTTGAAGATCTCAGGGACTCTGGCTACACCTTC.